Listed below are T cell receptor beta chains from one sample, sequenced in a study of cytomegalovirus exposure and HLA in healthy donors. Some clones are missing from TCRdb's copy, which holds only in-frame ones; the method was immunoSEQ multiplex PCR. The profile shows 60,000 to 100,000 clones, around 81% of them singletons. The sequenced sample was PBMCs. The receptor set was obtained from a male donor in good health and CMV-seropositive. Both conserved end residues are part of each CDR3. A D gene is named only where the DNA matches it firmly. The size of a clone is reported for some rows only, either as once, few or many, or as a class for expanded clones.

j_call	v_call	clone_size	d_call	cdr3_aa	cdr3_nt
TRBJ1-1	TRBV5-1	NA	NA	CASSLDGGAAFF	TGCGCCAGCAGCTTGGATGGGGGGGCGGCTTTCTTT
TRBJ2-1	TRBV7-6	NA	TRBD2	CASSYGFISGGDNEQFF	TGTGCCAGCAGCTACGGTTTTATTAGCGGGGGGGACAATGAGCAGTTCTTC
TRBJ2-7	TRBV6-6	NA	NA	CASSYSLYEQYF	TGTGCCAGCAGTTACTCCCTCTACGAGCAGTACTTC
TRBJ2-7	TRBV19	NA	TRBD2	CASSLGGVYYEQYF	TGTGCCAGTAGCCTCGGGGGGGTTTACTACGAGCAGTACTTC
TRBJ2-7	TRBV6-1	NA	TRBD1	CASRPTAGGPYEQYF	TGTGCCAGCCGACCCACTGCAGGGGGACCCTACGAGCAGTACTTC
TRBJ1-1	TRBV19	NA	NA	CASKGAEAFF	TGTGCCAGTAAAGGAGCTGAAGCTTTCTTT
TRBJ2-3	TRBV4-1	NA	NA	CASSQVGTPGADTQYF	TGCGCCAGCAGCCAGGTTGGGACCCCGGGAGCAGATACGCAGTATTTT
TRBJ2-7	TRBV5-6	NA	NA	CASSFPSTSPTYEQYF	TGTGCCAGCAGCTTCCCTTCGACTAGTCCTACCTACGAGCAGTACTTC
TRBJ2-3	TRBV30	NA	NA	CAWSVYSVPPRSTDTQYF	TGTGCCTGGAGTGTATACTCCGTACCCCCCCGGAGCACAGATACGCAGTATTTT
TRBJ2-3	TRBV7-3	NA	NA	CASSLTPGDTQYF	TGTGCCAGCAGCTTAACGCCCGGAGATACGCAGTATTTT
TRBJ1-5	TRBV28	NA	NA	CASRGAPNQPQHF	TGTGCCAGCAGGGGGGCCCCCAATCAGCCCCAGCATTTT
TRBJ2-7	TRBV11-2	NA	TRBD1	CASSRTIQGYEQYF	TGTGCCAGCAGCCGTACTATACAGGGGTACGAGCAGTACTTC
TRBJ2-7	TRBV28	NA	TRBD2	CASTRLAGGPFEQYF	TGTGCCAGCACCCGATTAGCGGGAGGACCTTTTGAGCAGTACTTC
TRBJ1-4	TRBV1	NA	NA	CTSSQDDLVAGVWEKLFF	TGCACCAGCAGCCAAGACGACTTGGTGGCAGGGGTTTGGGAAAAACTGTTTTTT
TRBJ2-7	TRBV4-1	NA	TRBD1	CASSQPRDRGHEQYF	TGCGCCAGCAGCCAACCCCGGGACAGGGGGCACGAGCAGTACTTC
TRBJ2-5	TRBV11-2	NA	NA	CASSKTGQETQYF	TGTGCCAGCAGCAAGACGGGCCAAGAGACCCAGTACTTC
TRBJ2-7	TRBV19	NA	NA	CASSIPPGGEQYF	TGTGCCAGTAGTATTCCCCCAGGAGGCGAGCAGTACTTC
TRBJ2-7	TRBV19	NA	TRBD1	CASRGTGGPYEQYF	TGTGCCAGTAGGGGGACAGGGGGCCCCTACGAGCAGTACTTC
TRBJ2-1	TRBV11-2	few	NA	CASSLDRGHNEQFF	TGTGCCAGCAGCTTAGACAGAGGTCACAATGAGCAGTTCTTC
TRBJ2-7	TRBV9	NA	TRBD1	CASSVVPGQHYEQYF	TGTGCCAGCAGCGTAGTACCGGGACAGCACTACGAGCAGTACTTC
TRBJ1-4	TRBV10-3	few	NA	CATHDRFEEKLFF	TGTGCCACCCATGACAGGTTTGAGGAAAAACTGTTTTTT
TRBJ1-5	TRBV10-3	NA	NA	CAISDTNQPQHF	TGTGCCATCAGTGACACAAATCAGCCCCAGCATTTT
TRBJ1-5	TRBV29-1	NA	NA	CSVRGQINQPQHF	TGCAGCGTAAGAGGACAGATCAATCAGCCCCAGCATTTT
TRBJ1-2	TRBV27	NA	NA	CASSLSLGDPYGYTF	TGTGCCAGCAGTTTATCGTTAGGGGATCCCTATGGCTACACCTTC
TRBJ2-7	TRBV28	NA	NA	CASSSPGGLSYEQYF	TGTGCCAGCAGTTCGCCCGGAGGACTTTCCTACGAGCAGTACTTC
TRBJ1-1	TRBV5-5	NA	TRBD1	CASSKGAGTNTEAFF	TGTGCCAGCAGCAAGGGGGCAGGAACGAACACTGAAGCTTTCTTT
TRBJ2-3	TRBV11-2	once	NA	CASSLVRRHTQYF	TGTGCCAGCAGCTTAGTTCGCAGGCATACGCAGTATTTT
TRBJ1-2	TRBV6-5	NA	NA	CASRPSGGQTYGYTF	TGTGCCAGCAGACCCTCGGGCGGACAGACCTATGGCTACACCTTC
TRBJ1-1	TRBV18	once	NA	CASHRVENTEAFF	TGTGCCAGTCACAGGGTCGAGAACACTGAAGCTTTCTTT
TRBJ1-2	TRBV7-2	NA	NA	CASSKLGPGGYGYTF	TGTGCCAGCAGCAAGTTAGGACCCGGGGGGTATGGCTACACCTTC
TRBJ1-1	TRBV7-6	NA	NA	CASSLDGGRAFF	TGTGCCAGCAGCTTAGATGGGGGCAGAGCTTTCTTT
TRBJ2-1	TRBV5-4	NA	TRBD1	CASSPRGDRHEQFF	TGTGCCAGCAGTCCCCGAGGGGACAGGCATGAGCAGTTCTTC
TRBJ1-6	TRBV10-2	once	TRBD1	CASSDSGQGYNSPLHF	TGCGCCAGCAGTGACTCTGGACAGGGGTATAATTCACCCCTCCACTTT
TRBJ2-7	TRBV7-8	NA	TRBD2	CASSLGLGGNSGEQYF	TGTGCCAGCAGCTTAGGCCTCGGGGGGAACTCGGGCGAGCAGTACTTC
TRBJ2-3	TRBV2	once	TRBD2	CASKPTSSDTQYF	TGTGCCAGCAAGCCGACTAGCAGCGATACGCAGTATTTT
TRBJ2-7	TRBV5-6	NA	NA	CASSLSVEDEQYF	TGTGCCAGCAGCCTCTCCGTAGAGGACGAGCAGTACTTC
TRBJ1-2	TRBV6-6	NA	NA	CASSYSTENGYTF	TGTGCCAGCAGTTACTCGACAGAGAATGGCTACACCTTC
TRBJ2-3	TRBV9	NA	NA	CASSDLLGGTLTDTQYF	TGTGCCAGCAGTGACCTTCTTGGGGGGACTCTCACAGATACGCAGTATTTT
TRBJ1-1	TRBV6-6	few	NA	CASNPQGPEAFF	TGTGCCAGCAACCCACAGGGCCCTGAAGCTTTCTTT
TRBJ1-2	TRBV19	NA	NA	CASSRGGNGYTF	TGTGCCAGTAGTAGGGGGGGTAATGGCTACACCTTC
TRBJ2-2	TRBV5-1	few	NA	CASGETRTLNTGELFF	TGCGCCAGCGGCGAAACTAGGACCCTGAACACCGGGGAGCTGTTTTTT
TRBJ2-7	TRBV7-2	NA	NA	CASKAGQEYYEQYF	TGTGCCAGCAAAGCGGGACAGGAGTATTACGAGCAGTACTTC
TRBJ1-4	TRBV28	NA	TRBD1	CASSLIRDRINEKLFF	TGTGCCAGCAGTCTCATCCGGGACAGAATTAATGAAAAACTGTTTTTT
TRBJ1-1	TRBV4-1	NA	NA	CASSQTNTEAFF	TGCGCCAGCAGCCAGACAAACACTGAAGCTTTCTTT
TRBJ2-7	TRBV21-1	NA	NA	CASSPPGHEQYF	TGTGCCAGCAGCCCCCCAGGCCACGAGCAGTACTTC
TRBJ2-1	TRBV7-8	NA	NA	CASSLDGGALNEQFF	TGTGCCAGCAGCTTAGATGGCGGGGCCCTCAATGAGCAGTTCTTC